A selection of T cell receptor beta chains follows, all from one sample in a study of cytotoxic CD8 clonotypes in ibrutinib-treated CLL. Sequenced by immunoSEQ multiplex PCR; TCRdb stores in-frame clones only, minus some. Altogether approximately 150,000 clones are present, approximately 77% being singletons, with the ten largest covering about 29%. The sample in question was PBMCs, obtained after 12 months of ibrutinib treatment. The receptors come from a human donor with chronic lymphocytic leukemia. Each CDR3 is given with its conserved first and last residue. A D gene is named only where the DNA matches it firmly. The size of a clone is reported for some rows only, either as once, few or many, or as a class for expanded clones.

TRBJ2-5 TRBD2 - TRBV5-1 CASSLTRGGTQYF TGCGCCAGCAGCTTGACACGGGGGGGGACCCAGTACTTC
TRBJ2-1 TRBD2 - TRBV7-8 CASSLRTSGNSYNEQFF TGTGCCAGCAGCCTCCGGACTAGCGGGAACTCCTACAATGAGCAGTTCTTC
TRBJ1-5 - - TRBV4-1 CASSQERGGTFSNQPQHF TGCGCCAGCAGCCAAGAGAGGGGGGGGACATTCAGCAATCAGCCCCAGCATTTT
TRBJ2-2 - - TRBV23-1 CASSHIPGTRGELFF TGCGCCAGCAGTCACATCCCAGGGACTCGGGGGGAGCTGTTTTTT
TRBJ2-3 - - TRBV5-1 CASSLPAMGTNTQYF TGCGCCAGCAGCTTGCCCGCAATGGGGACGAATACGCAGTATTTT
TRBJ2-7 TRBD1 - TRBV19 CASSIGTGFEQYF TGTGCCAGTAGTATTGGGACAGGGTTCGAGCAGTACTTC
TRBJ1-4 TRBD1 - TRBV30 CACWPGGPEKLFF TGTGCCTGTTGGCCAGGGGGGCCCGAAAAACTGTTTTTT
TRBJ1-2 - few TRBV30 CAWSVGWGTLAGYGYTF TGTGCCTGGAGTGTAGGCTGGGGGACACTCGCGGGCTATGGCTACACCTTC
TRBJ1-6 - few TRBV5-4 CASSAGGATLHF TGTGCCAGCAGCGCGGGGGGGGCCACCCTCCACTTT
TRBJ2-7 - - TRBV7-9 CASSSSGSGLQAEQYF TGTGCCAGCAGCTCTAGTGGATCGGGACTCCAAGCCGAGCAGTACTTC
TRBJ2-5 - - TRBV28 CASSFGRWAEEETQYF TGTGCCAGCAGTTTCGGTAGGTGGGCAGAAGAAGAGACCCAGTACTTC
TRBJ2-5 TRBD2 - TRBV6-5 CASSYGLAGETQYF TGTGCCAGCAGTTACGGACTAGCGGGTGAGACCCAGTACTTC
TRBJ2-3 - - TRBV5-5 CASSFQRGDTQYF TGTGCCAGCAGCTTCCAAAGGGGAGATACGCAGTATTTT
TRBJ2-2 - - TRBV11-1 CASSLGQALTGELFF TGTGCCAGCAGCTTAGGACAGGCCCTCACCGGGGAGCTGTTTTTT
TRBJ2-7 TRBD2 - TRBV18 CASSPTSGGSSSYEQYF TGTGCCAGCTCCCCTACTTCGGGCGGGAGCTCATCCTACGAGCAGTACTTC
TRBJ1-6 - few TRBV12-2 CASPPPTSPLHF TGTGCAAGTCCACCCCCCACTTCACCCCTCCACTTT
TRBJ1-2 - - TRBV30 CAWSAMTGIGYTF TGTGCCTGGAGTGCTATGACCGGGATCGGCTACACCTTC
TRBJ1-1 TRBD1 - TRBV25-1 CASRDRGRKQGEDTEAFF TGTGCCAGCAGGGACCGGGGGCGGAAACAGGGGGAGGACACTGAAGCTTTCTTT
TRBJ1-2 - - TRBV29-1 CSVDNYGYTF TGCAGCGTTGATAACTATGGCTACACCTTC
TRBJ1-1 TRBD1 - TRBV19 CASSIRGVTEAFF TGTGCCAGTAGTATCAGGGGGGTTACTGAAGCTTTCTTT
TRBJ2-7 TRBD2 - TRBV7-8 CASSRVAGASYEQYF TGTGCCAGCAGCCGCGTAGCGGGAGCCTCCTACGAGCAGTACTTC
TRBJ2-2 TRBD1 - TRBV10-3 CATQNGRDRVNTGELFF TGTGCCACCCAAAACGGCCGGGACAGGGTGAACACCGGGGAGCTGTTTTTT
TRBJ2-3 TRBD2 - TRBV27 CASSPGRGGVDTQYF TGTGCCAGCAGCCCCGGGAGGGGGGGGGTAGATACGCAGTATTTT
TRBJ1-3 - - TRBV30 CAWTFGPRDTIYF TGTGCCTGGACCTTTGGCCCCCGAGACACCATATATTTT
TRBJ2-1 TRBD2 - TRBV6-4 CASRALAGPRDEQFF TGTGCCAGCAGGGCCCTAGCGGGCCCTAGAGATGAGCAGTTCTTC
TRBJ1-5 - - TRBV7-2 CASSLADLSNQPQHF TGTGCCAGCAGCTTAGCTGACCTTAGCAATCAGCCCCAGCATTTT
TRBJ2-1 - - TRBV7-7 CASRRDISSSYNEQFF TGTGCTAGCAGAAGGGACATCTCCAGCTCCTACAATGAGCAGTTCTTC
TRBJ1-2 - - TRBV6-4 CASSDSQGVGYGYTF TGTGCCAGCAGTGACTCCCAGGGCGTAGGCTATGGCTACACCTTC
TRBJ1-5 - - TRBV6-1 CASSEAPGDGWPQHF TGTGCCAGCAGTGAAGCGCCAGGGGATGGTTGGCCCCAGCATTTT
TRBJ2-7 - - TRBV7-9 CASSLFERGPEQYF TGTGCCAGCAGCTTATTTGAGAGGGGACCCGAGCAGTACTTC
TRBJ2-7 TRBD1 - TRBV7-3 CASSVLPGQSYEQYF TGTGCCAGCAGCGTTTTACCGGGACAGTCCTACGAGCAGTACTTC
TRBJ2-7 - - TRBV27 CASSLSGPFRVSSYEQYF TGTGCCAGCAGTTTATCGGGCCCCTTTAGGGTAAGCTCCTACGAGCAGTACTTC
TRBJ2-1 - - TRBV6-1 CASSESRVRSYNEQFF TGTGCCAGCAGTGAAAGCCGGGTTAGGTCCTACAATGAGCAGTTCTTC
TRBJ1-3 - few TRBV4-2 CASSYQNTRDGLSTIYF TGTGCCAGCAGCTACCAAAATACTAGGGACGGACTGAGCACCATATATTTT
TRBJ2-3 - - TRBV19 CASSIDQGSGTDTQYF TGTGCCAGTAGTATAGATCAGGGGTCGGGGACAGATACGCAGTATTTT
TRBJ1-1 TRBD1 - TRBV28 CASSPGQGLNTEAFF TGTGCCAGCAGTCCAGGACAGGGTTTGAACACTGAAGCTTTCTTT
TRBJ1-3 - - TRBV12-5 CASGLTTNSGRGDSGNTIYF TGTGCTAGTGGTTTGACAACGAATTCCGGGAGGGGGGACTCTGGAAACACCATATATTTT
TRBJ1-2 - - TRBV4-1 CASSQGARGSCTF TGCGCCAGCAGCCAAGGGGCCAGGGGATCGTGCACCTTC
TRBJ2-4 - - TRBV6-6 CASSYSGVLAKNIQYF TGTGCCAGCAGTTACTCGGGGGTCCTAGCCAAAAACATTCAGTACTTC
TRBJ2-1 - - TRBV5-1 CASSSMSGLNEQFF TGCGCCAGCAGCTCAATGTCGGGGTTGAATGAGCAGTTCTTC
TRBJ1-4 TRBD1 - TRBV4-2 CASSNWTGMTYNEKLFF TGTGCCAGCAGCAACTGGACAGGGATGACTTATAATGAAAAACTGTTTTTT
TRBJ1-6 - - TRBV4-1 CASSQPRRGYNSPLHF TGCGCCAGCAGCCAACCCCGCAGGGGATATAATTCACCCCTCCACTTT
TRBJ1-2 - - TRBV5-5 CASSLRGTYGYTF TGTGCCAGCAGCTTACGAGGGACCTATGGCTACACCTTC
TRBJ1-4 TRBD1 - TRBV2 CASSADRGGEKLFF TGTGCCAGCAGTGCTGACAGGGGAGGCGAAAAACTGTTTTTT
TRBJ2-6 - - TRBV29-1 CSVRAQGGANVLTF TGCAGCGTTCGCGCCCAGGGTGGGGCCAACGTCCTGACTTTC
TRBJ2-3 TRBD1 - TRBV19 CASRDRETDTQYF TGTGCCAGTAGAGACAGGGAGACAGATACGCAGTATTTT
TRBJ2-3 TRBD2 few TRBV9 CASSRSSAGGFATDTQYF TGTGCCAGCAGCCGCTCCTCAGCGGGGGGCTTTGCTACAGATACGCAGTATTTT
TRBJ1-2 - - TRBV6-5 CASSLTGFDRYTF TGTGCCAGCAGCTTAACCGGATTCGACAGGTACACCTTC
TRBJ1-4 - - TRBV9 CASSAVGGVVEKLFF TGTGCCAGCAGCGCCGTCGGAGGAGTGGTGGAAAAACTGTTTTTT
TRBJ2-1 TRBD2 - TRBV5-1 CASSGTSVYYNEQFF TGCGCCAGCAGCGGGACTAGCGTTTACTACAATGAGCAGTTCTTC
TRBJ2-2 - - TRBV9 CASRRRRYAGELFF TGTGCCAGCAGAAGAAGGAGGTATGCCGGGGAGCTGTTTTTT
TRBJ1-3 - - TRBV9 CASSVDGGNTIYF TGTGCCAGCAGCGTAGACGGAGGAAACACCATATATTTT